Each of the 21 T cell receptor beta chains below was sequenced from the same sample in a study of cytomegalovirus exposure and HLA in healthy donors. Use of 60 Vbeta and 13 Jbeta primers characterized the PCR. The method was immunoSEQ multiplex PCR; TCRdb's version includes in-frame clones alone and lacks a portion of them. The sample consists of around 30,000 clones, around 87% of them appearing once. Specimen: PBMCs. These receptors were taken from a boy aged 5-17 years in good health and CMV-seronegative.

This clone came up once. V is TRBV9 and J is TRBJ2-3, with D possibly being TRBD2 (6 bases). Between the trimmed V and J ends, which lost 5 bases and 8 bases, there was a span of 18 bases. This CDR3 comprises 14 residues. Germline CDR1 is SGDLS and CDR2 is YYNGEE. In nucleotides, the CDR3 is TGTGCCAGCAGGGTTCAACTAGCCGAGGGTACGCAGTATTTT. Its protein product is CASRVQLAEGTQYF.

This clone has more than one count but fewer than ten. This chain connects TRBV5-5 to TRBJ2-2; 13 bases align to TRBD2. V shed 4 bases and J 7 bases; nucleotides not matched to a gene: 7. This CDR3 has 16 residues. CDR1 and CDR2 from the germline V gene are SGHKS and YYEKEE (reference sequence). The CDR3, as DNA: TGTGCCAGCAGCCCTGGACTAGCGGGGGCGGACGGGGAGCTGTTTTTT. Protein product: CASSPGLAGADGELFF.

V usage is TRBV5-4 and J usage is TRBJ2-3; D is possibly TRBD1 (6 bases). Per germline, CDR1 SGHNT and CDR2 YYREEE (reference sequence). The CDR3 contains 17 residues. V lost 2 bases and J lost 0, with 16 bases in between. The CDR3: CASSFYRVISSTDTQYF. In DNA form, the CDR3 reads TGTGCCAGCAGCTTTTACAGGGTAATTTCTAGCACAGATACGCAGTATTTT.

V usage is TRBV2 and J usage is TRBJ1-3; tentatively, D is TRBD1 (6 bases). Germline CDR1 and CDR2: SNHLY and FYNNEI. The CDR3 has 14 residues. V gave up 2 bases and J gave up 9 bases, with 14 bases separating them. Here the CDR3 reads CASSEQGPISTIYF. DNA for the CDR3: TGTGCCAGCAGTGAACAGGGGCCCATCAGCACCATATATTTT.

This chain joins TRBV2 and TRBJ2-5, with no clear D. CDR1 is SNHLY, CDR2 FYNNEI, per germline. The V end was cut by 2 bases, the J end by 3 bases, with 7 bases between. The CDR3 is 13 residues long. CDR3 sequence (DNA): TGTGCCAGCAGTGAATTGGCAGAAGAGACCCAGTACTTC. Protein sequence: CASSELAEETQYF.

The chain links TRBV4-1 to TRBJ1-1; 9 positions match TRBD1. After removal of 6 bases from V and 3 bases from J, the junction contained 5 bases not matched to a gene. The length of the CDR3 is 14 residues. CDR1 and CDR2 from the germline V gene are MGHRA and YSYEKL. CDR3 in DNA: TGCGCCAGCAGACAAAACAGGGGGCACACTGAAGCTTTCTTT. This codes for CASRQNRGHTEAFF.

The chain combines TRBV28 with TRBJ2-1, with TRBD1 identical over 10 bases. J gave up 10 bases and V 2 bases, and 5 bases lay outside the gene matches. Germline lookup yields CDR1 MDHEN and CDR2 SYDVKM. The length of the CDR3 is 14 residues. In DNA, the CDR3 is TGTGCCAGCAGTTTAACGGGACAGGGGATCGAGCAGTTCTTC. This encodes CASSLTGQGIEQFF.

This chain links TRBV6-5 with TRBJ1-5; 7 positions agree with TRBD1. The germline gives CDR1 MNHEY, CDR2 SVGAGI. Trimming cost V 2 bases and J 7 bases; bases outside gene matches: 2. This CDR3 region has 13 residues. Here the CDR3 DNA reads TGTGCCAGCAGTTACAGGGGACAGCAGCCCCAGCATTTT. It is translated as CASSYRGQQPQHF.

This clone has only one observation. The rearrangement links TRBV28 to TRBJ1-5; 7 bases map to TRBD1. This CDR3 comprises 17 residues. V lost 6 bases and J lost 4; bases outside the gene matches: 15. CDR1 is MDHEN, CDR2 SYDVKM, per germline. CDR3 nucleotides: TGTGCCAGCAGCGCCAAGCTGACAGGGACAGATAATCAGCCCCAGCATTTT. This sequence encodes CASSAKLTGTDNQPQHF.

V usage is TRBV11-2 and J usage is TRBJ2-7; the D gene is possibly TRBD1 (7 bases). CDR3 length equals 14 residues. Germline V gene lookup returns CDR1 SGHAT and CDR2 FQNNGV. V dropped 5 bases and J dropped 5 bases, with 16 bases sitting between them. CDR3: CASSPGGTTHEQYF. The CDR3 region has the DNA TGTGCCAGCAGCCCAGGGGGGACGACGCACGAGCAGTACTTC. Full variable domain (rest looked up from reference TRBV11-2 and TRBJ2-7): EAGVAQSPRYKIIEKRQSVAFWCNPISGHATLYWYQQILGQGPKLLIQFQNNGVVDDSQLPKDRFSAERLKGVDSTLKIQPAKLEDSAVYLCASSPGGTTHEQYFGPGTRLTVT.

The chain is built from TRBV6-5 and TRBJ1-5; tentatively, D is TRBD1 (5 bases). The germline CDR1 and CDR2 sequences are MNHEY and SVGAGI. Trimming left V 7 bases short and J 2 bases short, with 12 bases between. This CDR3 has 14 residues. The CDR3 nucleotides are TGTGCCAGCATGGGGGGGTACGGCAATCAGCCCCAGCATTTT. It encodes CASMGGYGNQPQHF.

The V and J genes are TRBV7-2 and TRBJ1-5; D is perhaps TRBD1 (6 bases). Trimming took off 3 bases at V and 5 bases at J, with 14 bases between the two ends. The CDR3 covers 15 residues. CDR1 and CDR2 from the germline V gene are SGHTA and FQGNSA. The CDR3 sequence is CASSFSGVRDQPQHF. CDR3 sequence (DNA): TGTGCCAGCAGCTTCTCAGGGGTGAGGGATCAGCCCCAGCATTTT. Variable domain in full (rest from reference TRBV7-2 and TRBJ1-5): GAGVSQSPSNKVTEKGKDVELRCDPISGHTALYWYRQSLGQGLEFLIYFQGNSAPDKSGLPSDRFSAERTGGSVSTLTIQRTQQEDSAVYLCASSFSGVRDQPQHFGDGTRLSIL.

The gene calls are TRBV6-1 and TRBJ2-3; 13 positions agree with TRBD2. CDR1 is MNHNS, CDR2 SASEGT, per germline. The J segment lost 1 base and the V segment lost 2 bases, leaving 12 bases of the junction unmatched. The length of the CDR3 is 20 residues. The CDR3, as DNA: TGTGCCAGCAGTGAAAATAGACTAGCGGGGGGATGGTGGGGCACAGATACGCAGTATTTT. Its protein product is CASSENRLAGGWWGTDTQYF.

The chain employs TRBV5-4 and TRBJ2-4; D possibly corresponds to TRBD1 (7 bases). Trimming left V 4 bases short and J 7 bases short, with 15 bases between. Germline values: CDR1 SGHNT, CDR2 YYREEE (reference sequence). This CDR3 is 14 amino acids long. The CDR3, as DNA: TGTGCCAGCAGCCCCGGCAGGGGGGCGAACATTCAGTACTTC. Translating it yields CASSPGRGANIQYF.

The CDR3 DNA sequence: TGTGCCAGCAGTGTGGTCATGGGGAGGGCCGGGGAGCTGTTTTTT. It is translated as CASSVVMGRAGELFF. This rearrangement joins TRBV2 to TRBJ2-2; 7 positions match TRBD2. The length of the CDR3 is 15 residues. The germline V gene has CDR1 SNHLY and CDR2 FYNNEI. The V segment lost 4 bases and the J segment 6 bases; nucleotides outside the gene matches: 8.

V gene TRBV7-9 combines with J gene TRBJ2-1; the D is unclear. Looked up from germline, CDR1 is SEHNR and CDR2 is FQNEAQ (reference sequence). The CDR3 totals 13 residues. The ends were cut back, 4 bases at V and 6 bases at J, with 10 bases in the middle. CDR3 DNA: TGTGCCAGCAGCTCCCCCCCTATCAATGAGCAGTTCTTC. Translation: CASSSPPINEQFF.

This clone has a single count. J is TRBJ2-5 and V is TRBV4-1, with D perhaps matching TRBD2 (6 bases). This CDR3 comprises 18 residues. Germline V lookup: CDR1 MGHRA, CDR2 YSYEKL. V dropped 0 bases and J dropped 2 bases, with 19 bases sitting between them. The CDR3 sequence: CASSQDGGVGDWQETQYF. The CDR3 nucleotides are TGCGCCAGCAGCCAAGATGGTGGTGTGGGGGACTGGCAAGAGACCCAGTACTTC.

The chain joins TRBV6-1 to TRBJ2-3; D remains ambiguous. Germline V lookup: CDR1 MNHNS, CDR2 SASEGT. V was cut by 2 bases and J by 0 bases, with 9 bases left in between. The CDR3 is 15 residues long. The DNA of the CDR3 is TGTGCCAGCAGTGAAAAAACTGAAAGCACAGATACGCAGTATTTT. This sequence encodes CASSEKTESTDTQYF.

The V and J genes are TRBV18 and TRBJ2-7, with unresolved D. CDR3 length equals 13 residues. Trimming removed 3 bases at V and 0 bases at J, with 6 bases between. The germline CDR1 and CDR2 sequences are KGHSH and LQKENI. CDR3 nucleotide sequence: TGTGCCAGCTCACCGAAGAGCTCCTACGAGCAGTACTTC. This codes for CASSPKSSYEQYF.

V gene TRBV7-6 combines with J gene TRBJ1-5, with TRBD1 as a possible D gene (6 bases). The CDR3 is 16 residues long. The V end lost 5 bases, the J end lost 6 bases, and 20 bases lay between the germline ends. Germline lookup yields CDR1 SGHVS and CDR2 FNYEAQ. The CDR3 loop reads CASSDLNRELGQPQHF. For the CDR3, the DNA is TGTGCCAGCAGCGACCTTAACAGGGAACTAGGTCAGCCCCAGCATTTT.

The chain employs TRBV9 and TRBJ2-2, with 7 bases identical to TRBD2. Germline V gene data show CDR1 as SGDLS and CDR2 as YYNGEE. The CDR3 contains 14 residues. V gave up 0 bases and J gave up 5 bases; unmatched junction bases: 1. CDR3 loop: CASSVEAGTGELFF. DNA for the CDR3: TGTGCCAGCAGCGTAGAAGCGGGGACCGGGGAGCTGTTTTTT.